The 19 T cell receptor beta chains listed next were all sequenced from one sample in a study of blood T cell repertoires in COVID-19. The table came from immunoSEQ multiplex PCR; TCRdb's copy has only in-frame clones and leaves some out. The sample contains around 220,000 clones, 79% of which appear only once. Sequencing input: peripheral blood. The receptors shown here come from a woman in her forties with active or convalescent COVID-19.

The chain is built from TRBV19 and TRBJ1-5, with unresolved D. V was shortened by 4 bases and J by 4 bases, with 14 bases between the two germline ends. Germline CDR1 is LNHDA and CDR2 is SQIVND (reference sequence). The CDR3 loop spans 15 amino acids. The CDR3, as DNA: TGTGCCAGTAGTAGGGGAAAGGGAGTTAATCAGCCCCAGCATTTT. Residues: CASSRGKGVNQPQHF.

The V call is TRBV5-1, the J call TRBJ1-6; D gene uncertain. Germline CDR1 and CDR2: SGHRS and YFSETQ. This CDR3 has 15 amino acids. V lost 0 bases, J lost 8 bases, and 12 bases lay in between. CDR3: CASSLEEGVDSPLHF. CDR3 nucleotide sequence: TGCGCCAGCAGCTTGGAAGAGGGTGTGGATTCACCCCTCCACTTT.

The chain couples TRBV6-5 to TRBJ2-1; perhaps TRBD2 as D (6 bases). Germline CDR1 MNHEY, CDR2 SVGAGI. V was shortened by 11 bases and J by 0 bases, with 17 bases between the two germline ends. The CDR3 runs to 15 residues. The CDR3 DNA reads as TGTGCCGGGGGGTTGGGGGTGAGCTCCTACAATGAGCAGTTCTTC. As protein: CAGGLGVSSYNEQFF.

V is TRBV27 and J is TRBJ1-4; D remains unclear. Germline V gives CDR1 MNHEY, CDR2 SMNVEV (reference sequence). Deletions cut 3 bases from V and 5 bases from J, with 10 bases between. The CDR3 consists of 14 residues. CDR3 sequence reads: CASSFAGYNEKLFF. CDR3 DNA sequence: TGTGCCAGCAGTTTCGCGGGATACAATGAAAAACTGTTTTTT.

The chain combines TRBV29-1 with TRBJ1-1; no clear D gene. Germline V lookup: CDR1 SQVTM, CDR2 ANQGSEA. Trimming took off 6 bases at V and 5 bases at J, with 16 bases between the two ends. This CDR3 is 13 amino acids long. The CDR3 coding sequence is TGCAGCGTCTACGAACCTAAGTGGACTGAAGCTTTCTTT. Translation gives CSVYEPKWTEAFF.

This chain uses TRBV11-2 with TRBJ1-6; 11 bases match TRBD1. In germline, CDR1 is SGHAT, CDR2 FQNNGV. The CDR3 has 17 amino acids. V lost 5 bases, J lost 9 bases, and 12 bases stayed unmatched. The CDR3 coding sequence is TGTGCCAGCAGCATCCTAACCGGGACAGGGGGAAGTTCACCCCTCCACTTT. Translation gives CASSILTGTGGSSPLHF.

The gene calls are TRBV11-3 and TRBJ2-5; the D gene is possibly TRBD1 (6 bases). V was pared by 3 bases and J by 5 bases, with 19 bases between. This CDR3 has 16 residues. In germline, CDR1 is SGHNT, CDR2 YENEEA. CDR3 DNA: TGTGCCAGCAGCTTGGGCAGGGGCAGGGGTATGGAGACCCAGTACTTC. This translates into CASSLGRGRGMETQYF.

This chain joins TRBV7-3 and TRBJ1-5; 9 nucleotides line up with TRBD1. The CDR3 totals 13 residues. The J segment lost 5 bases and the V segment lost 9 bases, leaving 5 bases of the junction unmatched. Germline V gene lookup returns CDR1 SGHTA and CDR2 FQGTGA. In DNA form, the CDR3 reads TGTGCCAGTGCGACAGGGGGGGATCAGCCCCAGCATTTT. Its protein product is CASATGGDQPQHF.

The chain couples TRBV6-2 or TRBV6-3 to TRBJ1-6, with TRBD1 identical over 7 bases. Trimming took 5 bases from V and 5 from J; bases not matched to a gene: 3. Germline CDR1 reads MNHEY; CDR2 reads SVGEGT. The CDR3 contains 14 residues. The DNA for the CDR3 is TGTGCCAGCAGTAACAGGGGAAATAATTCACCCCTCCACTTT. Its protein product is CASSNRGNNSPLHF.

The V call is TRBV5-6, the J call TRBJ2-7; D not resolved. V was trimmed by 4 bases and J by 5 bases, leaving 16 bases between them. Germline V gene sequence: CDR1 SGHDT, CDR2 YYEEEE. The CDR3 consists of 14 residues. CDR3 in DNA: TGTGCCAGCAGCCTAGATGGGTTGTGGGACGAGCAGTACGTC. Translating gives CASSLDGLWDEQYV.

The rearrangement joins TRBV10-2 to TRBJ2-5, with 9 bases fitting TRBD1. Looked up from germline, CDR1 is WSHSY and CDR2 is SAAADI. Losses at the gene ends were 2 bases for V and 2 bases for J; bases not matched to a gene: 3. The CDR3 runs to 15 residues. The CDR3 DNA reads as TGCGCCAGCAGTGAGACGGACAGGGGACAAGAGACCCAGTACTTC. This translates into CASSETDRGQETQYF.

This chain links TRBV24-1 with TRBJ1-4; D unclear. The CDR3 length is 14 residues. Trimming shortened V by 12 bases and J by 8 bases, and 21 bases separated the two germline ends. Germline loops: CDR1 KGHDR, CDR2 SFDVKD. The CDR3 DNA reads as TGTGCCTCAACAATGGGGTCGGGGTGGGAAAAACTGTTTTTT. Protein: CASTMGSGWEKLFF.

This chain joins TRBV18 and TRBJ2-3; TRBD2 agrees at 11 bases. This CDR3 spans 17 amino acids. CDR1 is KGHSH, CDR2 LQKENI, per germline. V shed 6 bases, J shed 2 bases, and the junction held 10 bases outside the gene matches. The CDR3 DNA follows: TGTGCCAGCTCCGCAGACCTAGCGGGGGGCTTCACAGATACGCAGTATTTT. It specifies CASSADLAGGFTDTQYF.

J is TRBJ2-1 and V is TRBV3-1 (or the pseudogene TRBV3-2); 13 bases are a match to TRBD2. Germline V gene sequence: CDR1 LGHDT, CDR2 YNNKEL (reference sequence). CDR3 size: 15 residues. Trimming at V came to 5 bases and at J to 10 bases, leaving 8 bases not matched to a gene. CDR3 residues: CASSKTSGGAEEQFF. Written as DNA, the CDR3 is TGTGCCAGCAGCAAAACTAGCGGGGGGGCAGAAGAGCAGTTCTTC.

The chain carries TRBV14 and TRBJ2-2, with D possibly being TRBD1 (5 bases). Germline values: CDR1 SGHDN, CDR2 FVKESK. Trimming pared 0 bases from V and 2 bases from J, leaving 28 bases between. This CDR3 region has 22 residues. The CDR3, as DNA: TGTGCCAGCAGCCAAGATCAGGGCCTAGACAGAGTCCTATTCCGAAACACCGGGGAGCTGTTTTTT. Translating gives CASSQDQGLDRVLFRNTGELFF.

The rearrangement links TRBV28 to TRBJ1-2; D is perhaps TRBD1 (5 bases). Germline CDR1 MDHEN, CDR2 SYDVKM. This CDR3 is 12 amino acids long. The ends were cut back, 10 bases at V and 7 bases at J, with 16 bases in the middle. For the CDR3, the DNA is TGTGCCATCCCTCGGGGGTCCGGTGGCTACACCTTC. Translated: CAIPRGSGGYTF.

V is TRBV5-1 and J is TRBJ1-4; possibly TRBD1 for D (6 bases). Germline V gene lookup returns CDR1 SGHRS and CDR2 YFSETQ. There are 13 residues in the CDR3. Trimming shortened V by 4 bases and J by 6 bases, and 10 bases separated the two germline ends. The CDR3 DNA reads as TGCGCCAGCAGCCTGGCAGGGGATGAAAAACTGTTTTTT. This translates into CASSLAGDEKLFF.

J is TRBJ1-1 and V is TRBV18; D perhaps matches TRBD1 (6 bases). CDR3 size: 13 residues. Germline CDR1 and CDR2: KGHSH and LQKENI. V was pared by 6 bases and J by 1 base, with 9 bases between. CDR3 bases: TGTGCCAGCTCGGGGACACAGAACACTGAAGCTTTCTTT. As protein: CASSGTQNTEAFF.

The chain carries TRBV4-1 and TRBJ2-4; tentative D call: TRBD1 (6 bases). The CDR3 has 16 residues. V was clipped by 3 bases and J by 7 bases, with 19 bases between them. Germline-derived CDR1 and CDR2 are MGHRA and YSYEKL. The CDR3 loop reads CASSHPDQGSRNIQYF. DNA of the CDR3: TGCGCCAGCAGCCATCCAGATCAGGGGAGTCGGAACATTCAGTACTTC.